Listed below are T cell receptor beta chains from one sample, sequenced in a study of blood T cells in healthy people across ages. From the 5' RACE reads, TCRdb called clonotypes with MiXCR, one entry per CDR3 protein. This table holds approximately 940,000 distinct CDR3 sequences, roughly 52% found once. The sample taken for sequencing was blood. Source of these receptors: a man aged 25 to 40 in good health. The CDR3 runs from the conserved cysteine through the conserved F or W. Fields, in order: J gene, V gene, CDR3 protein.

>TRBJ2-3|TRBV5-1
CASSLEASGATDTQYF
>TRBJ2-1|TRBV4-1
CASSQGDRGPGHESEQFF
>-|TRBV20-1
CSAMSNSRGETQYF
>TRBJ1-1|TRBV28
CASSPRTGGLSEAFF
>TRBJ2-3|TRBV12-3/TRBV12-4
CASSYVTGGTDTQYF
>TRBJ2-4|TRBV28
CASSLLGGGAGAKNIQYF
>TRBJ2-7|TRBV6-5
CASSYKDGYEQYF
>TRBJ2-3|TRBV25-1
CASGTGGSDTQYF
>TRBJ2-5|TRBV5-1
CASSLQGIRETQYF
>TRBJ2-1|TRBV6-1
CASRSGGTYNEQFF
>TRBJ2-7|TRBV19
CASSIQGLEEQYF
>TRBJ2-3|TRBV27
CASSLSSGGGGSTDTQYF
>TRBJ1-2|TRBV5-1
CASSWDAGYGYTF
>TRBJ2-3|TRBV27
CASGGLLAGDPSTDTQYF
>TRBJ1-1|TRBV3-1
CASSQDLGQGWTEAFF
>TRBJ2-7|TRBV28
CASSLANEQYF
>TRBJ1-2|TRBV7-2
CASSPRQGACGYTF
>TRBJ1-6|TRBV29-1
CSTADPGEPLHF
>TRBJ2-4|TRBV4-2
CASSQAGTGVQYF
>TRBJ1-3|TRBV15
CATSRDRFSGNTIYF
>TRBJ2-1|TRBV7-9
CANSLSGSAYNEQFF
>TRBJ1-4|TRBV6-6
CASRQDGGTNEKLFF
>TRBJ2-7|TRBV28
CASSFGRATQYF
>TRBJ2-4|TRBV7-2
CASSLGDGLAKNIQYF
>TRBJ2-3|TRBV20-1
CSARVGVVTDTQYF
>TRBJ2-1|TRBV5-5
CASSLGGHQNEQFF
>TRBJ2-7|TRBV6-2/TRBV6-3
CASGTSGGRSYEQYF